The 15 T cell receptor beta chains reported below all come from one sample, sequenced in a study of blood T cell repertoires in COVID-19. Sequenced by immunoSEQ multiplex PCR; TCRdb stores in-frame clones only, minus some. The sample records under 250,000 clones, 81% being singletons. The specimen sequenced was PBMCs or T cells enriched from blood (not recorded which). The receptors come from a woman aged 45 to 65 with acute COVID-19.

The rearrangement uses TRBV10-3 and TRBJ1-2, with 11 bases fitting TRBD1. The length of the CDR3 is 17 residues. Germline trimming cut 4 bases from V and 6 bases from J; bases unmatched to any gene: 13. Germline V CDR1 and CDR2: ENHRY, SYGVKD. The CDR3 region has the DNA TGTGCCATCAGTGCAACACCGGGACAGGGGGGTATGAATGGCTACACCTTC. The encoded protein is CAISATPGQGGMNGYTF.

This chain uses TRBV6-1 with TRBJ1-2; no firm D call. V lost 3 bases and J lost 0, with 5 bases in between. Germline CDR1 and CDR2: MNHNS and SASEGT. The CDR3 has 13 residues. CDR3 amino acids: CASSEAANYGYTF. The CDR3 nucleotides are TGTGCCAGCAGTGAGGCAGCTAACTATGGCTACACCTTC.

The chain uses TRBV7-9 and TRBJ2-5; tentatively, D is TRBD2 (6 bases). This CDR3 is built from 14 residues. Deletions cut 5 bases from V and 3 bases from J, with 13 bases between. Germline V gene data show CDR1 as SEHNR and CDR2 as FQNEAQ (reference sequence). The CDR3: CASSRLPGEETQYF. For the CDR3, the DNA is TGTGCCAGCAGCAGACTGCCGGGGGAAGAGACCCAGTACTTC. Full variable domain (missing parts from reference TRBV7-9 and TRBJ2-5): DTGVSQNPRHKITKRGQNVTFRCDPISEHNRLYWYRQTLGQGPEFLTYFQNEAQLEKSRLLSDRFSAERPKGSFSTLEIQRTEQGDSAMYLCASSRLPGEETQYFGPGTRLLVL.

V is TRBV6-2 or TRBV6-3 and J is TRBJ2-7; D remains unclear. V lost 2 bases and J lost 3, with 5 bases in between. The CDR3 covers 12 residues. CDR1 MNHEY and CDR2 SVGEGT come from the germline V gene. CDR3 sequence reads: CASSYTVYEQYF. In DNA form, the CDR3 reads TGTGCCAGCAGTTACACAGTCTACGAGCAGTACTTC.

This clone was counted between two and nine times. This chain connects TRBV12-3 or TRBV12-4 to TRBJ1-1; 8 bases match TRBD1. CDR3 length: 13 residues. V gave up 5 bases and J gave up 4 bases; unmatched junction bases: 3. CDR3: CASSTGGFTEAFF. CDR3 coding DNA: TGTGCCAGCAGTACAGGGGGTTTCACTGAAGCTTTCTTT.

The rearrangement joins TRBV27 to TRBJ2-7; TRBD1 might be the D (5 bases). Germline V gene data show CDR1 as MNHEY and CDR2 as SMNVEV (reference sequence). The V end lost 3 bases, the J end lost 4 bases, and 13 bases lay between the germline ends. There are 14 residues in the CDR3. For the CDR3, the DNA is TGTGCCAGCAGTTTGCTGCAGGGAAGTTACGAGCAGTACTTC. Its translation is CASSLLQGSYEQYF.

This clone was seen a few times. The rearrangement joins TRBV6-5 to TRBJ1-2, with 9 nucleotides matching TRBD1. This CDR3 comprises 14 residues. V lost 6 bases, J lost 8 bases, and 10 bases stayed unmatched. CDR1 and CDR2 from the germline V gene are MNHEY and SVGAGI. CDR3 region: CASRGTGGAEGYTF. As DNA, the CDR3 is TGTGCCAGCAGGGGAACAGGGGGCGCGGAAGGCTACACCTTC.

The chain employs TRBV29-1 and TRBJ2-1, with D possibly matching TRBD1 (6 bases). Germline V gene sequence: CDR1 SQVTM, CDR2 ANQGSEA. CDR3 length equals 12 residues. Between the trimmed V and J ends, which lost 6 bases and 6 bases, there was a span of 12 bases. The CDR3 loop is CSVNRAGNEQFF. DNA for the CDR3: TGCAGCGTCAACAGGGCTGGCAATGAGCAGTTCTTC.

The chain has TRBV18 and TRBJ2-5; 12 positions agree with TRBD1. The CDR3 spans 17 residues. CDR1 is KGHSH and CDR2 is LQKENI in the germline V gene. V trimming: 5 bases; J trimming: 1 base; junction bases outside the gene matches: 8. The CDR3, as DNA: TGTGCCAGCTCATTCCGGGACAGGGGGCTGGGCCAAGAGACCCAGTACTTC. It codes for CASSFRDRGLGQETQYF.

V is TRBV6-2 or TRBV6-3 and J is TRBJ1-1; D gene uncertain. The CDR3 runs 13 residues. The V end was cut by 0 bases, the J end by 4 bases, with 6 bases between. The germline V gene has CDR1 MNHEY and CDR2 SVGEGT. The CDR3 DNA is TGTGCCAGCAGTTACTCGAGGAGCACTGAAGCTTTCTTT. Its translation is CASSYSRSTEAFF.

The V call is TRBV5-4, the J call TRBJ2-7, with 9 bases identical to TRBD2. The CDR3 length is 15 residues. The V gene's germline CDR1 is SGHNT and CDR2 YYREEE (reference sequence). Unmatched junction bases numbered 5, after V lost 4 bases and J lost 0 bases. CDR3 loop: CASSLSGRVSYEQYF. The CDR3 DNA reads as TGTGCCAGCAGCCTTAGCGGGAGAGTCTCCTACGAGCAGTACTTC.

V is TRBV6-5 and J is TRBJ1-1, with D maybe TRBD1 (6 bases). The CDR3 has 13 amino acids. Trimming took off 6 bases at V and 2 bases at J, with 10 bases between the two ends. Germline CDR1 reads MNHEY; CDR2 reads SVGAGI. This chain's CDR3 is CASRTGINTEAFF. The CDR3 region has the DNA TGTGCCAGCAGGACAGGTATCAACACTGAAGCTTTCTTT.

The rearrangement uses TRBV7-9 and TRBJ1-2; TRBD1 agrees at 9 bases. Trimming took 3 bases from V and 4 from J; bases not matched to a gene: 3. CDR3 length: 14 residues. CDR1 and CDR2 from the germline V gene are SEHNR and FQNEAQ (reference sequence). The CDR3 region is CASSLDRGGYGYTF. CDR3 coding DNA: TGTGCCAGCAGCTTGGACAGGGGAGGCTATGGCTACACCTTC.

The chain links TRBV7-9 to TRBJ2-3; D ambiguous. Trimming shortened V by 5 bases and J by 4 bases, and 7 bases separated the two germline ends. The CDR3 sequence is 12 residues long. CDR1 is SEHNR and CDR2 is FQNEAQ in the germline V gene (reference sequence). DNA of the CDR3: TGTGCCAGCAGCAAAGGGCCAGATACGCAGTATTTT. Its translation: CASSKGPDTQYF.

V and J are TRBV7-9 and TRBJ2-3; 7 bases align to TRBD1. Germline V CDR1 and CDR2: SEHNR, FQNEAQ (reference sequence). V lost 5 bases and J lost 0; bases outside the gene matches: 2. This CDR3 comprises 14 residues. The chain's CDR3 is CASSGQVSTDTQYF. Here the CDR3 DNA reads TGTGCCAGCAGCGGACAGGTTAGCACAGATACGCAGTATTTT.